Listed below are T cell receptor beta chains from one sample, sequenced in a study of blood T cell repertoires in COVID-19. Clones were read by immunoSEQ multiplex PCR, and TCRdb kept only the in-frame ones, dropping some. The sample records about 300,000 clones, approximately 85% being singletons. The sample comprised PBMCs or T cells enriched from blood (not recorded which). Receptors originate from a man between 25 and 39 years old who had recovered from COVID-19. The CDR3 runs from the conserved cysteine through the conserved F or W. Each record gives: CDR3 protein, CDR3 DNA, J gene, D gene, clone size, V gene. D genes are given only for firm matches. The size entry is marked missing in some rows and otherwise reads once, few, many or a size class.

CAWKTGGTNQPQHF,TGTGCCTGGAAGACAGGAGGAACCAATCAGCCCCAGCATTTT,TRBJ1-5,-,-,TRBV30
CASGQAGGSTEAFF,TGTGCCAGCGGGCAGGCCGGCGGGAGCACTGAAGCTTTCTTT,TRBJ1-1,-,-,TRBV6-5
CASSRGLGDNEQFF,TGTGCCAGCAGCCGTGGACTAGGTGACAATGAGCAGTTCTTC,TRBJ2-1,TRBD2,-,TRBV5-5
CAWTPGGYGYTF,TGTGCCTGGACCCCAGGAGGGTATGGCTACACCTTC,TRBJ1-2,-,-,TRBV30
CASRRGTGDTEAFF,TGTGCCAGCAGACGGGGGACAGGGGACACTGAAGCTTTCTTT,TRBJ1-1,TRBD1,-,TRBV3-1/TRBV3-2
CATSSSYLGPTGTSNSGANVLTF,TGTGCCACCAGCTCGTCCTATTTGGGGCCTACCGGGACTTCTAACTCTGGGGCCAACGTCCTGACTTTC,TRBJ2-6,-,-,TRBV15
CASHLAGGTDTQYF,TGTGCCAGCCACCTAGCGGGGGGTACAGATACGCAGTATTTT,TRBJ2-3,TRBD2,-,TRBV6-6
CAWSVQGKTEAFF,TGTGCCTGGAGTGTGCAGGGAAAAACTGAAGCTTTCTTT,TRBJ1-1,-,-,TRBV30
CASSPEGDRAGTGELFF,TGTGCCAGCAGCCCCGAGGGGGACAGGGCTGGAACCGGGGAGCTGTTTTTT,TRBJ2-2,TRBD1,-,TRBV7-8
CASSGPTNQPQHF,TGTGCCAGCAGTGGGCCAACCAATCAGCCCCAGCATTTT,TRBJ1-5,-,-,TRBV6-6
CAIRDAGGSYNEQFF,TGTGCCATCAGGGATGCGGGGGGCTCCTACAATGAGCAGTTCTTC,TRBJ2-1,TRBD2,-,TRBV10-3
CASSSGDEQYF,TGTGCCAGCAGTAGCGGAGACGAGCAGTACTTC,TRBJ2-7,-,-,TRBV9
CASSFGTEAFF,TGTGCCAGCAGCTTCGGGACTGAAGCTTTCTTT,TRBJ1-1,-,-,TRBV5-4
CASSSYTGSQETQYF,TGTGCCAGCAGCTCCTACACAGGGAGTCAAGAGACCCAGTACTTC,TRBJ2-5,-,-,TRBV7-8
CASSKRGQIQETQYF,TGTGCCAGCAGCAAGCGGGGGCAAATCCAAGAGACCCAGTACTTC,TRBJ2-5,TRBD2,-,TRBV6-5
CASSLLREVPSYGYTF,TGCGCCAGCAGCCTTTTGAGGGAGGTGCCGAGTTATGGCTACACCTTC,TRBJ1-2,-,once,TRBV4-1
CAIRTSGGDEQYF,TGTGCCATCAGGACTAGCGGGGGGGACGAGCAGTACTTC,TRBJ2-7,TRBD2,-,TRBV10-3
CASSLEISAGALYQETQYF,TGCGCCAGCAGCTTGGAAATCTCAGCGGGGGCTCTATACCAAGAGACCCAGTACTTC,TRBJ2-5,TRBD2,-,TRBV5-1
CASSIWAGKLFF,TGTGCCAGCAGCATCTGGGCCGGAAAACTGTTTTTT,TRBJ1-4,-,-,TRBV7-2
CASSPTGGGFYGYTF,TGCGCCAGCAGCCCGACAGGGGGGGGTTTCTATGGCTACACCTTC,TRBJ1-2,TRBD1,-,TRBV5-1
CASSGATDTQYF,TGTGCCAGCAGTGGGGCAACAGATACGCAGTATTTT,TRBJ2-3,-,few,TRBV2
CASSLSRGGADGYTF,TGTGCCAGCAGTTTATCGAGAGGGGGCGCGGATGGCTACACCTTC,TRBJ1-2,TRBD1,-,TRBV27
CASSLTRGLTNEKLFF,TGTGCCAGCAGCTTAACTCGGGGATTAACTAATGAAAAACTGTTTTTT,TRBJ1-4,-,-,TRBV7-8
CASSLAGQGSTEAFF,TGCGCCAGCAGCTTGGCGGGACAGGGATCCACTGAAGCTTTCTTT,TRBJ1-1,TRBD1,-,TRBV5-1
CASSSPQGYEQYF,TGTGCCAGCAGCTCACCACAGGGGTACGAGCAGTACTTC,TRBJ2-7,TRBD1,few,TRBV5-6
CASSQDGGRGNTEAFF,TGCGCCAGCAGCCAAGACGGGGGTAGGGGGAACACTGAAGCTTTCTTT,TRBJ1-1,-,-,TRBV4-3
CATSRVSRNYGYTF,TGTGCCACCAGCAGAGTCTCTCGTAACTATGGCTACACCTTC,TRBJ1-2,-,once,TRBV15
CASSYGFTGEETQYF,TGTGCCAGCAGTTACGGATTTACGGGGGAAGAGACCCAGTACTTC,TRBJ2-5,-,-,TRBV6-2/TRBV6-3
CASSLRLQYTDTQYF,TGTGCCAGCAGCTTGCGATTACAATACACAGATACGCAGTATTTT,TRBJ2-3,-,-,TRBV5-6
CASSTSGLTHGYTF,TGCGCCAGCTCGACTTCCGGGTTAACTCATGGCTACACCTTC,TRBJ1-2,-,-,TRBV4-1
CASSIDRIASSPLHF,TGTGCCAGTAGTATTGACAGGATCGCTTCTTCACCCCTCCACTTT,TRBJ1-6,-,-,TRBV19
CASSLEYRPGNTIYF,TGCGCCAGCAGCTTGGAGTACAGACCTGGAAACACCATATATTTT,TRBJ1-3,-,many,TRBV5-1
CASSPKTGGYTGELFF,TGTGCCAGTAGCCCAAAGACAGGGGGCTACACCGGGGAGCTGTTTTTT,TRBJ2-2,TRBD1,-,TRBV19
CASSSGGGDKYGYTF,TGTGCCAGCAGCTCGGGGGGGGGCGACAAGTATGGCTACACCTTC,TRBJ1-2,-,-,TRBV5-4
CASSFRPTSGGSYTDTQYF,TGTGCCAGCAGCTTCCGACCGACTAGCGGGGGCTCCTACACAGATACGCAGTATTTT,TRBJ2-3,TRBD2,-,TRBV11-2
CATSRDQDVGKLFF,TGTGCCACCAGCAGAGATCAGGATGTCGGAAAACTGTTTTTT,TRBJ1-4,-,-,TRBV15
CASSLIGGDSYNEQFF,TGCGCCAGCAGCTTGATAGGGGGTGACTCCTACAATGAGCAGTTCTTC,TRBJ2-1,-,-,TRBV5-1
CASSYLGGSPLHF,TGTGCCAGCAGTTACCTAGGGGGCTCACCCCTCCACTTT,TRBJ1-6,TRBD1,-,TRBV6-5
CASSSDAGALGGYTF,TGTGCCAGCAGCTCAGATGCGGGGGCGCTAGGAGGCTACACCTTC,TRBJ1-2,-,-,TRBV7-9
CSVSAATGPQHF,TGCAGCGTTTCGGCAGCGACCGGGCCCCAGCATTTT,TRBJ1-5,-,-,TRBV29-1
CASGLWGHLSSYNEQFF,TGTGCTAGTGGTTTGTGGGGACACCTGAGCTCCTACAATGAGCAGTTCTTC,TRBJ2-1,-,-,TRBV12-5
CATSDVGDPDTQYF,TGTGCCACCAGTGATGTAGGAGACCCAGATACGCAGTATTTT,TRBJ2-3,-,-,TRBV24-1
CASSRGGSTDTQYF,TGTGCCAGCAGTCGCGGGGGTAGCACAGATACGCAGTATTTT,TRBJ2-3,TRBD2,-,TRBV6-6
CATKADRDFGGYTF,TGTGCCACCAAGGCCGACAGGGACTTTGGTGGCTACACCTTC,TRBJ1-2,TRBD1,-,TRBV15
CASSIGGTLSQPQHF,TGTGCCAGTAGTATCGGGGGTACCCTCAGTCAGCCCCAGCATTTT,TRBJ1-5,-,-,TRBV19
CASSQARTGANPSSGNTIYF,TGCGCCAGCAGTCAAGCCCGGACAGGGGCAAACCCGAGCTCTGGAAACACCATATATTTT,TRBJ1-3,TRBD1,-,TRBV23-1
CASSLEDGLKLFF,TGTGCCAGCAGCTTAGAAGATGGCTTAAAACTGTTTTTT,TRBJ1-4,-,once,TRBV7-2
CASSPRTGGSYNEQFF,TGTGCCAGCAGCCCCCGTACAGGGGGCTCCTACAATGAGCAGTTCTTC,TRBJ2-1,TRBD1,-,TRBV7-2